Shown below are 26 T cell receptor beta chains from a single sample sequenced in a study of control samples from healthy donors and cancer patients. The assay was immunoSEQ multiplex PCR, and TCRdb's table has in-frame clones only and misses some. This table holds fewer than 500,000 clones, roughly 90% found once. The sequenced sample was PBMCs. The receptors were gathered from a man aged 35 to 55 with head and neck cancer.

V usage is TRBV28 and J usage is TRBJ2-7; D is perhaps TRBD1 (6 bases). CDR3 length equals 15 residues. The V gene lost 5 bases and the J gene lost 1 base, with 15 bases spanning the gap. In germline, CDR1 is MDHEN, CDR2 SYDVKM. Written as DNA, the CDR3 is TGTGCCAGCAGTATTGCAGGGGTACGATCCTACGAGCAGTACTTC. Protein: CASSIAGVRSYEQYF.

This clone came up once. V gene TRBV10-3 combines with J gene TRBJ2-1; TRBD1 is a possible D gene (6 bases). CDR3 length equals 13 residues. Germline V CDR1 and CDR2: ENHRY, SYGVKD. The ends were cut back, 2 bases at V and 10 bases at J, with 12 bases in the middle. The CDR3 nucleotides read TGTGCCATCAGTGAGACGCACGGGACAGAGCAGTTCTTC. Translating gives CAISETHGTEQFF.

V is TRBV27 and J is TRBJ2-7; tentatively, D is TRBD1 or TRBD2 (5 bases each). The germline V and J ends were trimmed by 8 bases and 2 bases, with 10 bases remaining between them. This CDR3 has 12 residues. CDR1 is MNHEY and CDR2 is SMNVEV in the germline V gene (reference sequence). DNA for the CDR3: TGTGCCAGCCGGGGCGGACCCTACGAGCAGTACTTC. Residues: CASRGGPYEQYF.

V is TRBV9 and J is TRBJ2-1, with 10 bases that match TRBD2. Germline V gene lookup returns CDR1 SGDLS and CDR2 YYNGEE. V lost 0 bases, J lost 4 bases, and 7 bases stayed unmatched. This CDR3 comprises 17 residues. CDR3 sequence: CASSVGPRTSGYNEQFF. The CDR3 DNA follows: TGTGCCAGCAGCGTAGGTCCTAGGACTAGCGGATACAATGAGCAGTTCTTC.

The CDR3 nucleotides are TGTGCCAGCAGCCAAGATTTCCGGGTTCGGGAGACCCAGTACTTC. It specifies CASSQDFRVRETQYF. The chain joins TRBV4-2 to TRBJ2-5, with D hard to call. CDR1 and CDR2 from the germline V gene are LGHNA and YNFKEQ. There are 15 residues in the CDR3. V was pared by 0 bases and J by 5 bases, with 13 bases between.

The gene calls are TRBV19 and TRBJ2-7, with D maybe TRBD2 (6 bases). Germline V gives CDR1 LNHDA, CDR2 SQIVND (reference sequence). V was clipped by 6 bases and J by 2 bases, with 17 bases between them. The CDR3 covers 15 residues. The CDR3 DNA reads TGTGCCAGTAGCCCTAGCGCCCATGGAACCTACGAGCAGTACTTC. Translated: CASSPSAHGTYEQYF.

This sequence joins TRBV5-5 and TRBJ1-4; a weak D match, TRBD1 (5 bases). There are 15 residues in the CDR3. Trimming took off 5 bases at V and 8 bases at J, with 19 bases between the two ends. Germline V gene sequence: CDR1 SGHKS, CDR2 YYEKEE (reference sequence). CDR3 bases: TGTGCCAGCAGTTATAATCTTAGGGGAGGCGAAAAACTGTTTTTT. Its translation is CASSYNLRGGEKLFF.

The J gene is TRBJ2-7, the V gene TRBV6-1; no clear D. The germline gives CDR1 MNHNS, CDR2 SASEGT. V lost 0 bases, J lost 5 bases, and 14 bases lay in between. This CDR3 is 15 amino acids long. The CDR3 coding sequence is TGTGCCAGCAGTGAAGCGCAATCGGGTGGGCACGAGCAGTACTTC. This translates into CASSEAQSGGHEQYF.

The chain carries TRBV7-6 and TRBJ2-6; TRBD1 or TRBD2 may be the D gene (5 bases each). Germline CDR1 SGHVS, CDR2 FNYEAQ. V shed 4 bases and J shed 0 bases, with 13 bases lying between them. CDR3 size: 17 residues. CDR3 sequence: CASSSPGLDSGANVLTF. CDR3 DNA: TGTGCCAGCAGCTCACCGGGGCTGGACTCTGGGGCCAACGTCCTGACTTTC.

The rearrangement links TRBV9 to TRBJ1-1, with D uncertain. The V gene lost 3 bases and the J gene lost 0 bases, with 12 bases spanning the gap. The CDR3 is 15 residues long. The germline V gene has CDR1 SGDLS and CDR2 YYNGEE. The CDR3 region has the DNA TGTGCCAGCAGCGGCGAACCCCTGATGAACACTGAAGCTTTCTTT. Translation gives CASSGEPLMNTEAFF.

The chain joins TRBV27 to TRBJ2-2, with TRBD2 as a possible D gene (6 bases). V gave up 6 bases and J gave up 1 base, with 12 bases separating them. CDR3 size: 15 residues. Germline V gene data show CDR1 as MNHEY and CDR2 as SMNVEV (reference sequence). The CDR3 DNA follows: TGTGCCAGCAGCCCCTTGGGGGGGAACACCGGGGAGCTGTTTTTT. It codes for CASSPLGGNTGELFF.

The chain's CDR3 is CASSVGGGEGEQYF. DNA of the CDR3: TGTGCCAGCAGCGTGGGAGGCGGGGAGGGCGAGCAGTACTTC. V gene TRBV9 combines with J gene TRBJ2-7; 7 positions agree with TRBD2. V shed 2 bases, J shed 6 bases, and the junction held 8 bases outside the gene matches. CDR3 size: 14 residues. Germline V gene data show CDR1 as SGDLS and CDR2 as YYNGEE.

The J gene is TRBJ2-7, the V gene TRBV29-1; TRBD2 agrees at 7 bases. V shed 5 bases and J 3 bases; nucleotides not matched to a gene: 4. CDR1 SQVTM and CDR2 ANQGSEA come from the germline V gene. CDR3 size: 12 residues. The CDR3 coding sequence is TGCAGCGTTAGACTAGCAGGCTACGAGCAGTACTTC. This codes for CSVRLAGYEQYF.

CDR3 coding DNA: TGTGCCAGTAGTATAGATCGGGACAGTTTGTTCAATCAGCCCCAGCATTTT. Translation gives CASSIDRDSLFNQPQHF. The rearrangement joins TRBV19 to TRBJ1-5; 7 bases are shared with TRBD1. Looked up from germline, CDR1 is LNHDA and CDR2 is SQIVND (reference sequence). CDR3 length: 17 residues. V shed 0 bases and J 3 bases; nucleotides not matched to a gene: 8.

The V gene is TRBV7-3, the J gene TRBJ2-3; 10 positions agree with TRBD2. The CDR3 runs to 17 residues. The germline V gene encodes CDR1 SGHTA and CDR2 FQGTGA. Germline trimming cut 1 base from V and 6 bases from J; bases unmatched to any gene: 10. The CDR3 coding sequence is TGTGCCAGCAGCTTAAACCTGCTGGGGACTAGCGAGGATACGCAGTATTTT. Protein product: CASSLNLLGTSEDTQYF. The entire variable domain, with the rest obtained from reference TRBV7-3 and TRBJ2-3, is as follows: GAGVSQTPSNKVTEKGKYVELRCDPISGHTALYWYRQSLGQGPEFLIYFQGTGAADDSGLPNDRFFAVRPEGSVSTLKIQRTERGDSAVYLCASSLNLLGTSEDTQYFGPGTRLTVL.

CDR3 amino acids: CASSLSGGKDTEAFF. The CDR3 coding sequence is TGCGCCAGCAGCTTGTCTGGGGGTAAGGACACTGAAGCTTTCTTT. This rearrangement joins TRBV5-1 to TRBJ1-1; D perhaps matches TRBD1 (5 bases). The V gene's germline CDR1 is SGHRS and CDR2 YFSETQ. Trimming took 1 base from V and 3 from J, leaving 13 bases between them. The CDR3 runs 15 residues.

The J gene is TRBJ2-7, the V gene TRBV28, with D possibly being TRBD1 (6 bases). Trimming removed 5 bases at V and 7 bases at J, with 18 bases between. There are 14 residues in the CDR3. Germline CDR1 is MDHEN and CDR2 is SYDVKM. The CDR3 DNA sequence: TGTGCCAGCAGTGGCAGGGTGGATACAGGGGAGCAGTACTTC. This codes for CASSGRVDTGEQYF.

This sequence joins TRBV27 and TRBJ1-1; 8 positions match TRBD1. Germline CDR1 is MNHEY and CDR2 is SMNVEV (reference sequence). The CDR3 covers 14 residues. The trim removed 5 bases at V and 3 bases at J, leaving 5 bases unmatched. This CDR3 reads CASSPDRVDTEAFF. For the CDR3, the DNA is TGTGCCAGCAGTCCGGACAGGGTCGACACTGAAGCTTTCTTT.

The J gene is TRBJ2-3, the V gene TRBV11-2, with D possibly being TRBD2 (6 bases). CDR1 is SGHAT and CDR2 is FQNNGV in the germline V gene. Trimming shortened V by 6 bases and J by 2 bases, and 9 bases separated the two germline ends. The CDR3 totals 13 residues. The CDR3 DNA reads TGTGCCAGCAGAACTAGCAACACAGATACGCAGTATTTT. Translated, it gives CASRTSNTDTQYF.

This chain's CDR3 is CASSLGSGQRYNEQFF. Written as DNA, the CDR3 is TGCGCCAGCAGTTTGGGCTCGGGGCAACGCTACAATGAGCAGTTCTTC. The chain has TRBV10-1 and TRBJ2-1; either TRBD1 or TRBD2 may fit D (5 bases each). V was pared by 5 bases and J by 3 bases, with 17 bases between. Germline CDR1 reads WNHNN; CDR2 reads SYGVQD (reference sequence). The CDR3 is 16 residues long.

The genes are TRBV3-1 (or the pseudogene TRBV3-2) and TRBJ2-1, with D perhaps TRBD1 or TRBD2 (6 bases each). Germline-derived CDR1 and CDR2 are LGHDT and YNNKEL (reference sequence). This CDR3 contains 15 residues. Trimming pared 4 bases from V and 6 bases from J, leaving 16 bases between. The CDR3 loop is CASSPLLRGVNEQFF. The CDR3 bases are TGTGCCAGCAGCCCCCTCCTGAGGGGGGTCAATGAGCAGTTCTTC.

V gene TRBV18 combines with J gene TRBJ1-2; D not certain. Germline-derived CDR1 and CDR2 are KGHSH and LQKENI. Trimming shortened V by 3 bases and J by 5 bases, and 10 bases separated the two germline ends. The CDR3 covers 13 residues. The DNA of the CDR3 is TGTGCCAGCTCACCGGTCTCGGAGTATGGCTACACCTTC. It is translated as CASSPVSEYGYTF.

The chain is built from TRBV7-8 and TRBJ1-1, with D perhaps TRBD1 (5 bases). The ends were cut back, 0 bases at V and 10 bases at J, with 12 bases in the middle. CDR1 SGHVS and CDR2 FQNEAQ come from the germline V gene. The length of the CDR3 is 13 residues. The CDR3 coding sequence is TGTGCCAGCAGCTTAGCGACCGGGACCCTAGCTTTCTTT. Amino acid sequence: CASSLATGTLAFF.

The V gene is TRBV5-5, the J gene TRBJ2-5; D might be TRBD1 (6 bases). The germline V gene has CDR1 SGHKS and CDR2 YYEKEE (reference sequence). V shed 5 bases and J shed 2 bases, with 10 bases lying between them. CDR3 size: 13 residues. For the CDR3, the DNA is TGTGCCAGCAGTATAGACAGGCAAGAGACCCAGTACTTC. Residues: CASSIDRQETQYF.

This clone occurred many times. The chain's CDR3 is CATSAVNNYRGTDTQYF. The CDR3, as DNA: TGTGCCACCAGCGCCGTAAATAATTACAGGGGCACAGATACGCAGTATTTT. V usage is TRBV24-1 and J usage is TRBJ2-3; D possibly corresponds to TRBD1 (6 bases). The CDR3 contains 17 residues. Germline CDR1 reads KGHDR; CDR2 reads SFDVKD. Trimming pared 7 bases from V and 1 base from J, leaving 20 bases between.

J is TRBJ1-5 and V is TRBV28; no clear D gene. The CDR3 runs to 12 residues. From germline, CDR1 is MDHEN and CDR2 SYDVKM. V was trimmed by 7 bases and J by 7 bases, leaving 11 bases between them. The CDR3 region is CASKEGSQPQHF. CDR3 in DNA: TGTGCCAGCAAAGAGGGATCCCAGCCCCAGCATTTT.